The clone carrying this TCR beta chain was seen ten or more times. Patients showing uncontrolled infection, other autoimmune disease, pregnancy or lactation were ineligible. Using 9.5 to 10 ml of fresh peripheral blood, PBMCs were prepared. This specimen belongs to a study of T cells in Graves' hyperthyroidism and ophthalmopathy. TCR beta CDR3 regions were amplified from RNA transcripts. Initially, a first-round RT-PCR of the TCR CDR3 employed the HTBI primer set. TCRdb ran MiXCR on the multiplex PCR reads and lists one entry per CDR3 protein. The data contain fewer than 500,000 distinct CDR3 sequences, more than 12% of them singletons. The V and J ends lost 3 bases and 0 bases, in that order; junction bases with no gene match: 5. Germline values: CDR1 MNHNS, CDR2 SASEGT. This CDR3 is 16 amino acids long.

The chain employs TRBV6-1 and TRBJ2-1, with TRBD2 matching over 7 bases. The sample consisted of blood. The TCR was taken from a woman aged 25 to 39 with Graves' ophthalmopathy. CDR3 sequence: CASSESGALSYNEQFF. For the CDR3, the DNA is TGTGCCAGCAGTGAGAGCGGGGCCCTCTCCTACAATGAGCAGTTCTTC.